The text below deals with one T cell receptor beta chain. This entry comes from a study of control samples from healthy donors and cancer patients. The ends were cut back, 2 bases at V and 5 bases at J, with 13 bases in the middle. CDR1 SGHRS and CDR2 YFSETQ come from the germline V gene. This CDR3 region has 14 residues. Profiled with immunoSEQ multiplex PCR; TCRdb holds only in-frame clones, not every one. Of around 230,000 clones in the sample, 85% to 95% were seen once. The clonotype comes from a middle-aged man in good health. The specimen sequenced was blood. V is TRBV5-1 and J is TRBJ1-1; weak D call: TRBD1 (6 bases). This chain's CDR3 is CASSFIPGQTEAFF. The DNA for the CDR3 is TGCGCCAGCAGCTTTATCCCCGGACAGACTGAAGCTTTCTTT.